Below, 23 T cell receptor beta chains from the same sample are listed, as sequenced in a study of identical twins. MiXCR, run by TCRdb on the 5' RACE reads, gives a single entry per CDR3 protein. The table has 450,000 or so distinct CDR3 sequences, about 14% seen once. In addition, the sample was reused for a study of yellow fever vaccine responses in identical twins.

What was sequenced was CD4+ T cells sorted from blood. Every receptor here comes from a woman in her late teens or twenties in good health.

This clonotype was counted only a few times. CDR3 nucleotide sequence: TGTGCCAGCAGCCCCCTAGCGGGCTCAGGGACCCAGTACTTC. The encoded protein is CASSPLAGSGTQYF. The rearrangement uses TRBV3-1 and TRBJ2-5; 8 bases are shared with TRBD2. This CDR3 has 14 amino acids. V gave up 4 bases and J gave up 7 bases; unmatched junction bases: 8. Germline CDR1 is LGHDT and CDR2 is YNNKEL (reference sequence).

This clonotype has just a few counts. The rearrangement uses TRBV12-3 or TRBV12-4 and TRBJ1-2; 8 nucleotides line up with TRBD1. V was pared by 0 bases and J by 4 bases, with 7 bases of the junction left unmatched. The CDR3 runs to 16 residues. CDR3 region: CASSLAHQGAVYGYTF. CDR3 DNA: TGTGCCAGCAGTTTAGCGCACCAGGGGGCTGTCTATGGCTACACCTTC.

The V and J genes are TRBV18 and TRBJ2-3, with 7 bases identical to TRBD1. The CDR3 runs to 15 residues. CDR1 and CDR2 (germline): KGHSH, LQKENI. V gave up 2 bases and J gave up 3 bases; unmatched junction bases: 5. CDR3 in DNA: TGTGCCAGCTCACCAGACACAGGGGCGACAGATACGCAGTATTTT. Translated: CASSPDTGATDTQYF. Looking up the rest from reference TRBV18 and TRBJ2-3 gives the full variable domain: NAGVMQNPRHLVRRRGQEARLRCSPMKGHSHVYWYRQLPEEGLKFMVYLQKENIIDESGMPKERFSAEFPKEGPSILRIQQVVRGDSAAYFCASSPDTGATDTQYFGPGTRLTVL.

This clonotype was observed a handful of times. CDR3 nucleotides: TGCGCCAGCAGGGTGGGGACTCCTAGCGAGCAGTACTTC. Protein sequence: CASRVGTPSEQYF. This chain connects TRBV10-2 to TRBJ2-7, with D possibly matching TRBD2 (6 bases). Germline lookup yields CDR1 WSHSY and CDR2 SAAADI. Trimming removed 6 bases at V and 6 bases at J, with 15 bases between. CDR3 size: 13 residues.

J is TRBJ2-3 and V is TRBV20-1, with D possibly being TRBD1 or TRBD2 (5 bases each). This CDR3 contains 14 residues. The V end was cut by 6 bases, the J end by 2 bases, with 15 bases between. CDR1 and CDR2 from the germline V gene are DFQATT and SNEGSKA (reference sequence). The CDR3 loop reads CSAAPGTTTDTQYF. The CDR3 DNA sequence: TGCAGTGCCGCTCCCGGGACCACCACAGATACGCAGTATTTT.

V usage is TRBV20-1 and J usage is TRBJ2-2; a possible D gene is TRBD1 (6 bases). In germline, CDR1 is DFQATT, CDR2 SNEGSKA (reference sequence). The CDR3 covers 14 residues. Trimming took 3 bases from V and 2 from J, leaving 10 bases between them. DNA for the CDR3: TGCAGTGCTAGTTTGGACAGCAACACCGGGGAGCTGTTTTTT. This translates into CSASLDSNTGELFF.

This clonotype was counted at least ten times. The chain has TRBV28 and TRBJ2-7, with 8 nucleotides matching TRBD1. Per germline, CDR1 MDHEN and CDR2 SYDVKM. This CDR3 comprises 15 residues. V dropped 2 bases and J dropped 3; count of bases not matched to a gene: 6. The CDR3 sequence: CASSLTGTGDYEQYF. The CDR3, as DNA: TGTGCCAGCAGTTTAACCGGGACAGGAGACTACGAGCAGTACTTC.

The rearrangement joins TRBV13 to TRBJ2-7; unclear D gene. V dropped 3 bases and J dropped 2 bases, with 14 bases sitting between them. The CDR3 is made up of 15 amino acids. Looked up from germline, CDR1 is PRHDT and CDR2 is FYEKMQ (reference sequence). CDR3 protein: CASSFSRTDTYEQYF. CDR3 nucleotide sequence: TGTGCCAGCAGCTTTTCTAGGACGGATACCTACGAGCAGTACTTC.

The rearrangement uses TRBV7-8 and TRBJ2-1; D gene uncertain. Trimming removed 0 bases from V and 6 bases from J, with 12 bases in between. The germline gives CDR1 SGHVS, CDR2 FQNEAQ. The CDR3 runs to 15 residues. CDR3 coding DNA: TGTGCCAGCAGCTTAGCGCTACCGGGTCTCAATGAGCAGTTCTTC. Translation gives CASSLALPGLNEQFF.

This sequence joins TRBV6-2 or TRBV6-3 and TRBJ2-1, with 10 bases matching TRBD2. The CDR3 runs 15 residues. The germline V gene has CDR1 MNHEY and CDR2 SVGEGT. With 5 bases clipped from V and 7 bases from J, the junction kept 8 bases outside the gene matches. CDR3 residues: CASSPSGGALNEQFF. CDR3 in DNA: TGTGCCAGCAGTCCGAGCGGGGGGGCCCTTAATGAGCAGTTCTTC.

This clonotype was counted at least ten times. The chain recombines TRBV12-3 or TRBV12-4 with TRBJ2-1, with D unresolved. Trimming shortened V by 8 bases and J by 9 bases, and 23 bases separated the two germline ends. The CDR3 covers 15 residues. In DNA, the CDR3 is TGTGCCAGCGGCAGAACCGGGCCTAAACTCGGTGAGCAGTTCTTC. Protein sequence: CASGRTGPKLGEQFF.

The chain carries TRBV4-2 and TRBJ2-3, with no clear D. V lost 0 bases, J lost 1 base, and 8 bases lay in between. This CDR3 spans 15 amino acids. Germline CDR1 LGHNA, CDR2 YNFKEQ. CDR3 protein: CASSQDPVGTDTQYF. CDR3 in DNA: TGTGCCAGCAGCCAAGACCCGGTAGGCACAGATACGCAGTATTTT.

CDR3 loop: CASRFGQVITGELFF. Here the CDR3 DNA reads TGTGCCAGCAGGTTCGGACAGGTCATCACCGGGGAGCTGTTTTTT. The rearrangement uses TRBV5-6 and TRBJ2-2, with 7 bases that match TRBD1. The CDR3 runs to 15 residues. With 5 bases clipped from V and 4 bases from J, the junction kept 8 bases outside the gene matches. Per the germline V gene, CDR1 is SGHDT and CDR2 is YYEEEE.

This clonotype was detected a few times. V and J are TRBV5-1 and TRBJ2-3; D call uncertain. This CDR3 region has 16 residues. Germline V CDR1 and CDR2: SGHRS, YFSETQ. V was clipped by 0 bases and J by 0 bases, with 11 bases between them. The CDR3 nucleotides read TGCGCCAGCAGCTTGGATGCGGTGCCTAGCACAGATACGCAGTATTTT. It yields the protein CASSLDAVPSTDTQYF.

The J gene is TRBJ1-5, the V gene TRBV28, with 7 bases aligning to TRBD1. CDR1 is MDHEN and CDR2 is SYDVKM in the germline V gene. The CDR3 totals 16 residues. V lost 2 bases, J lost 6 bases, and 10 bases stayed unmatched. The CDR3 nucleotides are TGTGCCAGCAGTTTAGAGGGAAGGGGGCGCGGTCAGCCCCAGCATTTT. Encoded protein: CASSLEGRGRGQPQHF. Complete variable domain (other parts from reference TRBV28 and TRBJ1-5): DVKVTQSSRYLVKRTGEKVFLECVQDMDHENMFWYRQDPGLGLRLIYFSYDVKMKEKGDIPEGYSVSREKKERFSLILESASTNQTSMYLCASSLEGRGRGQPQHFGDGTRLSIL.

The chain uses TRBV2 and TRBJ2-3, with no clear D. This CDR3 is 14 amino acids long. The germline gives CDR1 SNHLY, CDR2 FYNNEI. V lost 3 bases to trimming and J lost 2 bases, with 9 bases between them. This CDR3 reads CASSDKASTDTQYF. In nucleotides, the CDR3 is TGTGCCAGCAGTGACAAGGCGTCCACAGATACGCAGTATTTT.

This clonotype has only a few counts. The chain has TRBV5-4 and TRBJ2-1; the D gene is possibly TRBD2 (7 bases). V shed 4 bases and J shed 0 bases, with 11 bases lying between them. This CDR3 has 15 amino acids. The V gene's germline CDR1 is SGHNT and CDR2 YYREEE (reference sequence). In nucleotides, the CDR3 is TGTGCCAGCAGCGTAGGGGGGGACTCCTACAATGAGCAGTTCTTC. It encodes CASSVGGDSYNEQFF.

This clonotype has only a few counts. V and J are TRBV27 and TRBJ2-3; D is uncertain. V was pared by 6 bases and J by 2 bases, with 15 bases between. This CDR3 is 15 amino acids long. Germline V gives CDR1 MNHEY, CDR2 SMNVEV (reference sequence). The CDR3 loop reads CASSVGLEITDTQYF. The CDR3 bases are TGTGCCAGCAGCGTCGGATTGGAGATCACAGATACGCAGTATTTT.

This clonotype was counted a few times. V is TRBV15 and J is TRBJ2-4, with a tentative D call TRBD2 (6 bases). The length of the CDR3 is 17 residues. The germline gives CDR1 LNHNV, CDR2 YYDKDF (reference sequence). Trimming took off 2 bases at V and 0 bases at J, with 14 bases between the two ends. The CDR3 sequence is CATSRKLATLAKNIQYF. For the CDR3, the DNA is TGTGCCACCAGCAGAAAACTAGCCACCTTAGCCAAAAACATTCAGTACTTC.

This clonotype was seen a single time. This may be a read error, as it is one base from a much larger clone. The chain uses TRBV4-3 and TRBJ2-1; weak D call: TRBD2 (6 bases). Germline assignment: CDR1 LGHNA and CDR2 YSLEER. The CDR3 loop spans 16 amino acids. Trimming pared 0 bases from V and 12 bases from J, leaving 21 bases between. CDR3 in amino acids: CASSQDLRTTNIGQFF. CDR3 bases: TGCGCCAGCAGCCAAGATCTTAGGACTACCAACATTGGGCAGTTCTTC.

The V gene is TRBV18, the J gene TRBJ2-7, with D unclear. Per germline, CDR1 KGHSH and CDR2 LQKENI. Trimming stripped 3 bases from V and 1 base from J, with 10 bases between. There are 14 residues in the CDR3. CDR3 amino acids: CASSPGVQSYEQYF. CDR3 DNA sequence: TGTGCCAGCTCACCGGGCGTACAGTCCTACGAGCAGTACTTC.

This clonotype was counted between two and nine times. The CDR3 DNA reads TGTGCCAGCAGTTACATCGGACAGTACGAGCAGTACTTC. Translation: CASSYIGQYEQYF. The V call is TRBV6-5, the J call TRBJ2-7, with D possibly TRBD1 on 6 matching bases. The CDR3 has 13 residues. CDR1 is MNHEY, CDR2 SVGAGI, per germline. Trimming took off 2 bases at V and 4 bases at J, with 9 bases between the two ends.

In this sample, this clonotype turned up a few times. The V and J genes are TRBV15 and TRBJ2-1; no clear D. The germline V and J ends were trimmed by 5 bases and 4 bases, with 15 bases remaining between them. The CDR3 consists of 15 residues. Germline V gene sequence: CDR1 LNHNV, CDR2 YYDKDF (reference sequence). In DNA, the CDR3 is TGTGCCACCAGCGGGCCAGCGTCCTTATACAATGAGCAGTTCTTC. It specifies CATSGPASLYNEQFF.